This T cell receptor (beta chain) was observed in a study of T cell repertoires in cytomegalovirus infection (dated by TCRdb to the late 2010s). Broadly, across the study: Alongside well-studied HLA-B-restricted epitopes, the peptide stimulations were aimed at recently identified HLA-C-restricted CMV epitopes, whose presentation resists viral immunomodulation. Because public TCR beta signatures pointed to carriage of CMV infection together with the matching HLA type, the HLA type of each donor mattered for the analysis. Results the study describes overall, beyond this receptor: Cumulative frequency of public TCR beta family members discriminated carriers of CMV infection plus the relevant HLA type in this cohort and an independent roughly 340-donor cohort. The ex vivo response was dominated by HLA-C-restricted CMV-specific TCR beta clonotypes, and the single most frequent clonotype in two of eight donors was supplied by these HLA-C-restricted clonotypes.

With regard to this clonotype: Its antigen is still unknown. Given a far larger clone just one base away, this is likely a sequencing read error.

This sample's treatment or condition label indicates: in vitro stimulation with specific CMV peptide epitopes to enrich CMV-specific T cells. The sequencer was an Illumina HiSeq 1500. TCRdb cleaned the public reads at Q25 with fastp, built clones with MiXCR and kept in-frame beta chains. Under each unique CDR3 protein, matching rows form one entry showing the most common genes and DNA. The sample data list 900,000 to 950,000 distinct CDR3 sequences, and around 29% of these were observed just once. Jointly, the top ten make up roughly an eighth of the sample. Including cysteine and phenylalanine, the CDR3 has 13 amino acids. Just CDR3 DNA is preserved here, 39 bases in frame from base 1. V trim: 4 bases; J trim: 7 bases; unmatched bases: 5. CDR1 and CDR2 are drawn from the germline V gene (reference sequence): SGHKS, YYEKEE.

This sequence uses TRBV5-5 and TRBJ1-2; 9 bases in between match TRBD1. The source is a human donor in good health (CMV status not recorded). Some clones in this sample may be carry-over from other donors' samples. Here the sequenced sample was cultured CD8+ T cells from PBMCs, taken from culture after CMV antigen stimulation. The DNA sequence is as follows: TGTGCCAGCAGCCCCGGACAGGGGTTTGGCTACACCTTC. It encodes CASSPGQGFGYTF.